Listed below are T cell receptor beta chains from one sample, sequenced in a study of T cell responses to AZD1222 COVID-19 vaccine. The table came from immunoSEQ multiplex PCR; TCRdb's copy has only in-frame clones and leaves some out. The table records around 120,000 clones, around 89% of them present only once. Material: peripheral blood, obtained on day 0 of AZD1222 vaccination. Receptor source: an adult in good health. CDR3s leave out the opening cysteine and the closing phenylalanine or tryptophan. Where a row states a size, it is once, few, many or the class of an expanded clone; other rows omit it.

TRBV2,.,ASSESGRATNEKLF
TRBV14,.,ASSQGMNTEAF
TRBV3-1/TRBV3-2,.,ASSQDHRFATNEKLF
TRBV2,.,ASTRVSGTEAF
TRBV18,.,ASSPGGLQPQH
TRBV7-2,.,ASSLVGTYEQY
TRBV5-1,many,ASSSTVEIDRTNTGELF
TRBV3-1/TRBV3-2,.,ASSQSLPRMEGHYGYT
TRBV5-1,.,ASSLEQPTYGYT
TRBV6-5,many,ASRSGGSNQPQH
TRBV6-5,once,ASSYSGQSNEKLF
TRBV19,.,ASQEETQY
TRBV4-2,.,ASSQDWDGGYEKLF
TRBV27,.,ASSPADRVISPLH